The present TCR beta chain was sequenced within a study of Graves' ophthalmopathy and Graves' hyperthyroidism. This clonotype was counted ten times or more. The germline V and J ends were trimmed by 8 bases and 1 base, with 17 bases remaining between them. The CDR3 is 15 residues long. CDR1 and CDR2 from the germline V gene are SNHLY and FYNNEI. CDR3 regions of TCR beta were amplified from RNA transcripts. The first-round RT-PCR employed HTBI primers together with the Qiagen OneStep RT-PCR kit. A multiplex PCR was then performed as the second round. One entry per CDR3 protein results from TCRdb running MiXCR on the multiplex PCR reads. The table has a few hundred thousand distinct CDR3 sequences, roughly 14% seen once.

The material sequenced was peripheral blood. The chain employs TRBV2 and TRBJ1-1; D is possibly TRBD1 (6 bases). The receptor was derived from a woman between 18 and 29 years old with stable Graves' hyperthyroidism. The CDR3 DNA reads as TGTGCCAGCCTCCAAGGGGGGCCGCAGAACACTGAAGCTTTCTTT. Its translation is CASLQGGPQNTEAFF. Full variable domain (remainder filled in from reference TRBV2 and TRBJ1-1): EPEVTQTPSHQVTQMGQEVILRCVPISNHLYFYWYRQILGQKVEFLVSFYNNEISEKSEIFDDQFSVERPDGSNFTLKIRSTKLEDSAMYFCASLQGGPQNTEAFFGQGTRLTVV.